Presented here are 23 T cell receptor beta chains from one specimen sequenced in a study of T cells in Graves' hyperthyroidism and ophthalmopathy. Template material for amplifying TCR beta CDR3 regions consisted of RNA transcripts. Initially, a first-round RT-PCR of the TCR CDR3 employed the HTBI primer set. TCRdb itself ran the multiplex PCR reads through MiXCR, one entry per CDR3 protein. The data show under 800,000 distinct CDR3 sequences, 12% to 15% seen once. Sequencing input: blood. Receptors were obtained from a woman in her late teens or twenties with Graves' hyperthyroidism.

This clonotype was observed many times. The chain combines TRBV12-3 or TRBV12-4 with TRBJ2-1; D ambiguous. This CDR3 spans 15 amino acids. V dropped 7 bases and J dropped 0 bases, with 13 bases sitting between them. The CDR3 loop is CASIFDFSSYNEQFF. The CDR3 DNA reads TGTGCCAGCATTTTCGACTTTAGCTCCTACAATGAGCAGTTCTTC.

Many counts were recorded for this clonotype. The rearrangement uses TRBV7-3 and TRBJ2-3, with D perhaps TRBD2 (7 bases). Germline CDR1 reads SGHTA; CDR2 reads FQGTGA. V was pared by 0 bases and J by 5 bases, with 21 bases between. The CDR3 has 18 amino acids. The CDR3 protein is CASSLTLGGRDSLDTQYF. The CDR3 DNA reads TGTGCCAGCAGCTTAACGCTAGGGGGGAGGGATAGTCTAGATACGCAGTATTTT.

Of note for this clonotype: A much larger clone differs by one base, so this may be a read error. The rearrangement uses TRBV2 and TRBJ1-2; D ambiguous. This CDR3 spans 13 amino acids. Germline-derived CDR1 and CDR2 are SNHLY and FYNNEI. CDR3 sequence reads: CASGQGFDYGHTF. Written as DNA, the CDR3 is TGTGCCAGCGGGCAAGGGTTCGACTATGGCCACACCTTC.

The chain joins TRBV4-1 to TRBJ2-5, with 9 bases fitting TRBD2. From germline, CDR1 is MGHRA and CDR2 YSYEKL. CDR3 length equals 17 residues. The trim removed 4 bases at V and 1 base at J, leaving 10 bases unmatched. The CDR3 protein is CASSPKLLAGLQETQYF. Here the CDR3 DNA reads TGCGCCAGCAGCCCCAAACTACTAGCGGGTCTCCAAGAGACCCAGTACTTC.

Notes on this clonotype: This may be a read error, as it is one base from a much larger clone. The chain recombines TRBV11-2 with TRBJ1-1; D gene unclear. Germline assignment: CDR1 SGHAT and CDR2 FQNNGV. The CDR3 runs 15 residues. CDR3 region: CAGSLDRTRNTEAFF. The CDR3, as DNA: TGTGCCGGCAGCTTAGATCGTACCAGGAACACTGAAGCTTTCTTT.

J is TRBJ1-5 and V is TRBV4-3; D uncertain. V lost 0 bases to trimming and J lost 7 bases, with 16 bases between them. From germline, CDR1 is LGHNA and CDR2 YSLEER. This CDR3 comprises 16 residues. In nucleotides, the CDR3 is TGCGCCAGCAGCCAAGATCCCCCGCCGGGGAAGCAGCCCCAGCATTTT. Amino acids: CASSQDPPPGKQPQHF.

This clonotype was seen many times. This chain connects TRBV28 to TRBJ2-7; perhaps D is TRBD1 or TRBD2 (5 bases each). V lost 7 bases and J 4 bases, leaving 20 bases between the germline ends. The CDR3 sequence is 15 residues long. Germline V gene sequence: CDR1 MDHEN, CDR2 SYDVKM. The CDR3 here is CASKVIGSWGYEQYF. In DNA form, the CDR3 reads TGTGCCAGCAAGGTTATAGGCTCCTGGGGGTACGAGCAGTACTTC.

This clonotype was detected ten times or more. J is TRBJ2-1 and V is TRBV12-3 or TRBV12-4, with 9 positions matching TRBD1. V was pared by 10 bases and J by 2 bases, with 3 bases of the junction left unmatched. The CDR3 spans 13 residues. The DNA of the CDR3 is TGTGCCACCCGGGACAGGGCCTACAATGAGCAGTTCTTC. Encoded protein: CATRDRAYNEQFF.

The chain carries TRBV20-1 and TRBJ2-1, with TRBD2 matching 8 bases. The length of the CDR3 is 13 residues. The junction had 10 bases not matched to a gene; V was cut back by 5 bases and J by 10 bases. CDR1 and CDR2 (germline): DFQATT, SNEGSKA (reference sequence). The CDR3 nucleotides are TGCAGTGCTTGGGCGGGAGGAGGGTACGAGCAGTTCTTC. This translates into CSAWAGGGYEQFF.

This clonotype was seen at least ten times. The chain recombines TRBV29-1 with TRBJ1-1; TRBD1 matches 8 bases. The germline gives CDR1 SQVTM, CDR2 ANQGSEA. V was pared by 5 bases and J by 0 bases, with 2 bases of the junction left unmatched. This CDR3 spans 13 amino acids. CDR3 loop: CSVPTGVNTEAFF. Here the CDR3 DNA reads TGCAGCGTTCCGACAGGGGTGAACACTGAAGCTTTCTTT.

This clonotype has only a few counts. The rearrangement uses TRBV9 and TRBJ2-5; tentative D call: TRBD2 (6 bases). Trimming removed 4 bases at V and 3 bases at J, with 22 bases between. The CDR3 totals 17 residues. Germline CDR1 reads SGDLS; CDR2 reads YYNGEE. In DNA, the CDR3 is TGTGCCAGCAGCCCCACGGGAGCCATTCTCGGCGAAGAGACCCAGTACTTC. This sequence encodes CASSPTGAILGEETQYF.

This clonotype occurred many times. The genes are TRBV28 and TRBJ1-2; D uncertain. Trimming took 2 bases from V and 4 from J, leaving 11 bases between them. The CDR3 contains 14 residues. Germline V lookup: CDR1 MDHEN, CDR2 SYDVKM. The DNA for the CDR3 is TGTGCCAGCAGTTTACGGGCCAGACTCTATGGCTACACCTTC. Its protein product is CASSLRARLYGYTF.

The chain employs TRBV19 and TRBJ1-1, with no clear D. This CDR3 is built from 11 residues. The V and J ends lost 7 bases and 10 bases respectively, with 13 bases between them. In germline, CDR1 is LNHDA, CDR2 SQIVND (reference sequence). DNA of the CDR3: TGTGCCAGTAATATGGGTGAGAGAGCTTTCTTT. Translated: CASNMGERAFF.

The chain combines TRBV30 with TRBJ2-1, with 12 bases matching TRBD2. Trimming took 1 base from V and 13 from J; bases not matched to a gene: 17. The V gene's germline CDR1 is GTSNPN and CDR2 SVGIG (reference sequence). The CDR3 totals 17 residues. Written as DNA, the CDR3 is TGTGCCTGGAGTGGGCAGCGCGCCACTAGCGGGAGGATTCCCCAGTTCTTC. This gives the protein CAWSGQRATSGRIPQFF.

The V and J genes are TRBV3-1 and TRBJ2-1; 8 bases are shared with TRBD2. V was clipped by 0 bases and J by 4 bases; unmatched bases: 5. The CDR3 sequence is 16 residues long. Germline-derived CDR1 and CDR2 are LGHDT and YNNKEL (reference sequence). The CDR3 DNA reads as TGTGCCAGCAGCCAAGAGTTACTAGCGGTATACAATGAGCAGTTCTTC. Translation gives CASSQELLAVYNEQFF.

The V gene is TRBV28, the J gene TRBJ1-4, with TRBD1 identical over 10 bases. The germline V gene has CDR1 MDHEN and CDR2 SYDVKM. The V segment lost 8 bases and the J segment 1 base; nucleotides outside the gene matches: 13. This CDR3 has 18 residues. Here the CDR3 DNA reads TGTGCCAGCCGCCCGACAGGGACAGGGGCCAGAACTAATGAAAAACTGTTTTTT. Translating it yields CASRPTGTGARTNEKLFF.

The chain is built from TRBV19 and TRBJ2-1; D is undetermined. CDR3 length: 15 amino acids. V gave up 3 bases and J gave up 7 bases, with 16 bases separating them. The germline gives CDR1 LNHDA, CDR2 SQIVND (reference sequence). CDR3 in DNA: TGTGCCAGTAGTATTTGGGCCGCGGAATCGAATGAGCAGTTCTTC. Encoded protein: CASSIWAAESNEQFF.

The chain uses TRBV29-1 and TRBJ1-2, with 8 bases that match TRBD1. Germline V lookup: CDR1 SQVTM, CDR2 ANQGSEA. V was clipped by 4 bases and J by 4 bases; unmatched bases: 5. CDR3 length: 13 residues. CDR3 in DNA: TGCAGCGTTGCTGCAGGGGGCGGCTATGGCTACACCTTC. Translated: CSVAAGGGYGYTF.

The chain carries TRBV13 and TRBJ2-1, with 10 bases identical to TRBD2. The CDR3 is 15 residues long. The V and J ends lost 5 bases and 5 bases, in that order; junction bases with no gene match: 6. The germline CDR1 and CDR2 sequences are PRHDT and FYEKMQ (reference sequence). The CDR3 coding sequence is TGTGCCAGCAGCCGACCCGGGACTAGCGACAATGAGCAGTTCTTC. This gives the protein CASSRPGTSDNEQFF. Variable domain in full (rest from reference TRBV13 and TRBJ2-1): AAGVIQSPRHLIKEKRETATLKCYPIPRHDTVYWYQQGPGQDPQFLISFYEKMQSDKGSIPDRFSAQQFSDYHSELNMSSLELGDSALYFCASSRPGTSDNEQFFGPGTRLTVL.

There are many counts of this clonotype. V usage is TRBV6-2 or TRBV6-3 and J usage is TRBJ1-5; D remains ambiguous. Germline CDR1 is MNHEY and CDR2 is SVGEGT. This CDR3 has 14 residues. Trimming stripped 0 bases from V and 8 bases from J, with 11 bases between. The CDR3, as DNA: TGTGCCAGCAGTTACTCGGGGTCCTTCAAGCCCCAGCATTTT. It translates to CASSYSGSFKPQHF.

In its sample, this clonotype was seen a few times. The chain employs TRBV9 and TRBJ1-2, with D tentatively TRBD1 (5 bases). This CDR3 has 15 residues. Germline V CDR1 and CDR2: SGDLS, YYNGEE. Trimming left V 0 bases short and J 0 bases short, with 9 bases between. CDR3 DNA sequence: TGTGCCAGCAGCGTAGACGCGGGGCCTAACTATGGCTACACCTTC. Its translation: CASSVDAGPNYGYTF.

This clonotype was recorded at least ten times. The chain combines TRBV11-2 with TRBJ2-7, with D hard to call. The CDR3 spans 11 residues. Trimming cost V 4 bases and J 8 bases, with 9 bases left between them. Per germline, CDR1 SGHAT and CDR2 FQNNGV. CDR3 sequence reads: CASSSFKKQYF. The CDR3 nucleotides are TGTGCCAGCAGCTCCTTTAAAAAGCAGTACTTC. The whole variable domain, remainder taken from reference TRBV11-2 and TRBJ2-7, is EAGVAQSPRYKIIEKRQSVAFWCNPISGHATLYWYQQILGQGPKLLIQFQNNGVVDDSQLPKDRFSAERLKGVDSTLKIQPAKLEDSAVYLCASSSFKKQYFGPGTRLTVT.

A few counts support this clonotype. The rearrangement joins TRBV20-1 to TRBJ1-5; D remains ambiguous. The CDR3 consists of 15 residues. Germline CDR1 and CDR2: DFQATT and SNEGSKA (reference sequence). Trimming cost V 0 bases and J 2 bases, with 11 bases left between them. For the CDR3, the DNA is TGCAGTGCTAGAGATTCCGGACGGCGCAATCAGCCCCAGCATTTT. Translation gives CSARDSGRRNQPQHF.